The 19 T cell receptor beta chains given below trace back to one sample, sequenced in a study of Ad26.COV2.S vaccination and SARS-CoV-2 variants. Treatment indicated: over 15 received Ad26.COV2.S at low or high dose, single or two shots; a few received placebo; per-sample allocation not given. Each sample was drawn 63 days after the first injection (of vaccine or placebo). TCRdb's copy holds only in-frame clones and misses some; the assay was immunoSEQ multiplex PCR. Of roughly 400,000 clones detected, 92% appear once; the ten largest clones hold approximately 1.7%. The sequencing used peripheral blood, collected in a trial of Ad26.COV2.S vaccine versus placebo. The source is a person aged 18 to 59 who received the Ad26.COV2.S COVID-19 vaccine or a placebo.

The chain employs TRBV3-1 (or the pseudogene TRBV3-2) and TRBJ1-2; TRBD1 matches 7 bases. The V and J ends lost 4 bases and 4 bases, in that order; junction bases with no gene match: 18. This CDR3 is 18 amino acids long. Germline V gene sequence: CDR1 LGHDT, CDR2 YNNKEL (reference sequence). The CDR3: CASSLETKQGLWVYGYTF. CDR3 coding DNA: TGTGCCAGCAGCCTAGAGACCAAACAGGGGCTTTGGGTCTATGGCTACACCTTC.

This sequence joins TRBV7-2 and TRBJ2-5; D gene ambiguous. V was trimmed by 2 bases and J by 5 bases, leaving 15 bases between them. This CDR3 is built from 15 residues. Germline V gene data show CDR1 as SGHTA and CDR2 as FQGNSA. The chain's CDR3 is CASSLNKVAWETQYF. The DNA of the CDR3 is TGTGCCAGCAGCTTAAACAAGGTTGCTTGGGAGACCCAGTACTTC.

The chain is built from TRBV7-9 and TRBJ2-5; D may be TRBD2 (6 bases). The germline CDR1 and CDR2 sequences are SEHNR and FQNEAQ (reference sequence). The CDR3 runs 12 residues. V was trimmed by 8 bases and J by 0 bases, leaving 7 bases between them. The CDR3 coding sequence is TGTGCCAGCCGGGACTACCAAGAGACCCAGTACTTC. Translated: CASRDYQETQYF.

The chain carries TRBV23-1 and TRBJ2-3; 10 bases are a match to TRBD2. TRBV23-1 carries the ORF label, with uncertain function. This CDR3 region has 19 residues. V lost 4 bases to trimming and J lost 6 bases; unmatched junction nucleotides: 19. CDR3 protein: CASSRPIETSGHMGDTQYF. CDR3 in DNA: TGCGCCAGCAGTCGACCCATCGAGACTAGCGGGCACATGGGCGATACGCAGTATTTT.

The chain has TRBV2 and TRBJ1-6; the D gene is possibly TRBD1 (6 bases). The V end was cut by 4 bases, the J end by 6 bases, with 13 bases between. The length of the CDR3 is 15 residues. Germline CDR1 is SNHLY and CDR2 is FYNNEI. The CDR3 reads CASSARDTFNSPLHF. CDR3 nucleotides: TGTGCCAGCAGTGCCCGGGACACTTTTAATTCACCCCTCCACTTT. Based on the CDR3 plus reference TRBV2 and TRBJ1-6, the full variable domain is EPEVTQTPSHQVTQMGQEVILRCVPISNHLYFYWYRQILGQKVEFLVSFYNNEISEKSEIFDDQFSVERPDGSNFTLKIRSTKLEDSAMYFCASSARDTFNSPLHFGNGTRLTVT.

The chain employs TRBV7-2 and TRBJ1-5; 7 bases match TRBD1. Germline CDR1 SGHTA, CDR2 FQGNSA. The CDR3 is 15 amino acids. V lost 6 bases and J lost 3; bases outside the gene matches: 8. CDR3 residues: CASSQQGGNNQPQHF. As DNA, the CDR3 is TGTGCCAGCAGTCAGCAGGGGGGGAACAATCAGCCCCAGCATTTT.

The chain joins TRBV12-3 or TRBV12-4 to TRBJ1-2; no clear D. The ends were cut back, 4 bases at V and 5 bases at J, with 11 bases in the middle. The CDR3 has 13 residues. The chain's CDR3 is CASSWGGEYGYTF. The CDR3 DNA is TGTGCCAGCAGTTGGGGTGGGGAGTATGGCTACACCTTC.

The chain combines TRBV9 with TRBJ2-1; TRBD2 matches 11 bases. The germline V gene has CDR1 SGDLS and CDR2 YYNGEE. The CDR3 loop spans 21 amino acids. The V gene end was trimmed by 3 bases and the J gene end by 1 base; junction bases not matched to a gene: 18. Here the CDR3 reads CASSGSGQERLAGFSYNEQFF. CDR3 sequence (DNA): TGTGCCAGCAGCGGGTCGGGACAAGAGAGACTAGCGGGGTTTTCCTACAATGAGCAGTTCTTC.

The rearrangement joins TRBV6-2 or TRBV6-3 to TRBJ1-5; D is undetermined. The CDR3 sequence is 16 residues long. Trimming took off 6 bases at V and 0 bases at J, with 15 bases between the two ends. The germline V gene has CDR1 MNHEY and CDR2 SVGEGT. The CDR3 sequence: CASSSPIGYSNQPQHF. CDR3 nucleotide sequence: TGTGCCAGCAGCTCCCCCATAGGTTATAGCAATCAGCCCCAGCATTTT.

As DNA, the CDR3 is TGTGCCACCAGCAGAGTTGTTTTGGCCAGTAGTAATGAAAAACTGTTTTTT. Residues: CATSRVVLASSNEKLFF. This chain links TRBV15 with TRBJ1-4; the D is unclear. Germline CDR1 reads LNHNV; CDR2 reads YYDKDF (reference sequence). V lost 1 base and J lost 4, with 16 bases in between. CDR3 length equals 17 residues.

This clone occurred a few times. The chain joins TRBV5-8 to TRBJ2-2; D gene uncertain. The V gene lost 7 bases and the J gene lost 3 bases, with 16 bases spanning the gap. Germline CDR1 SGHTS, CDR2 YDEGEE. CDR3 length: 15 residues. The CDR3 is CASPIGSSYTGELFF. DNA of the CDR3: TGTGCCAGCCCCATCGGGTCGAGTTACACCGGGGAGCTGTTTTTT.

The chain has TRBV18 and TRBJ2-6; D not certain. The CDR3 spans 17 residues. Between the trimmed V and J ends, which lost 3 bases and 0 bases, there was a span of 12 bases. From germline, CDR1 is KGHSH and CDR2 LQKENI. Written as DNA, the CDR3 is TGTGCCAGCTCACCCCTGGGATTCAGCTCTGGGGCCAACGTCCTGACTTTC. It encodes CASSPLGFSSGANVLTF.

J is TRBJ1-6 and V is TRBV6-5; a weak D match, TRBD1 (5 bases). The V gene lost 5 bases and the J gene lost 3 bases, with 11 bases spanning the gap. Germline CDR1 reads MNHEY; CDR2 reads SVGAGI. CDR3 size: 15 residues. CDR3 nucleotides: TGTGCCAGCAGTCCCCAGGGTCACTATAATTCACCCCTCCACTTT. It encodes CASSPQGHYNSPLHF.

The rearrangement uses TRBV27 and TRBJ2-3; D call uncertain. The CDR3 totals 12 residues. Germline lookup yields CDR1 MNHEY and CDR2 SMNVEV (reference sequence). V was pared by 0 bases and J by 9 bases, with 7 bases between. CDR3 coding DNA: TGTGCCAGCAGTTTATCAGGTTCCACGCAGTATTTT. As protein: CASSLSGSTQYF.

The genes are TRBV5-6 and TRBJ1-2, with D perhaps TRBD1 (5 bases). Trimming took off 2 bases at V and 2 bases at J, with 25 bases between the two ends. The CDR3 sequence is 19 residues long. Germline V gives CDR1 SGHDT, CDR2 YYEEEE. This CDR3 is CASSFFISWTTGTNYGYTF. CDR3 nucleotides: TGTGCCAGCAGCTTTTTTATTTCTTGGACAACAGGCACGAACTATGGCTACACCTTC.

The V call is TRBV7-9, the J call TRBJ1-2, with D maybe TRBD1 (5 bases). V lost 4 bases and J lost 4, with 16 bases in between. The CDR3 has 15 amino acids. CDR1 and CDR2 (germline): SEHNR, FQNEAQ (reference sequence). For the CDR3, the DNA is TGTGCCAGCAGCTCCGCCTGGGACTCGATCTATGGCTACACCTTC. It codes for CASSSAWDSIYGYTF.

The chain employs TRBV18 and TRBJ2-3; possibly TRBD1 for D (6 bases). Trimming took off 2 bases at V and 0 bases at J, with 12 bases between the two ends. Germline assignment: CDR1 KGHSH and CDR2 LQKENI. This CDR3 has 16 amino acids. CDR3 in amino acids: CASSPNRDPSTDTQYF. The DNA of the CDR3 is TGTGCCAGCTCACCAAACAGGGACCCTAGCACAGATACGCAGTATTTT.

J is TRBJ2-5 and V is TRBV27; 8 nucleotides align to TRBD1. Losses at the gene ends were 3 bases for V and 5 bases for J; bases not matched to a gene: 8. The CDR3 contains 15 residues. CDR1 is MNHEY and CDR2 is SMNVEV in the germline V gene (reference sequence). The CDR3 loop is CASSFFPGGIETQYF. In DNA, the CDR3 is TGTGCCAGCAGTTTTTTTCCAGGGGGCATCGAGACCCAGTACTTC.

This chain links TRBV6-6 with TRBJ2-7, with D perhaps matching TRBD1 (5 bases). This CDR3 is built from 12 residues. V was trimmed by 7 bases and J by 1 base, leaving 8 bases between them. CDR1 and CDR2 (germline): MNHNY, SVGAGI (reference sequence). This CDR3 is CASKTDSYEQYF. The CDR3 DNA reads TGTGCCAGCAAGACAGATTCCTACGAGCAGTACTTC.